This TCR beta chain was profiled in a study of blood T cell repertoires in COVID-19. Germline lookup yields CDR1 SNHLY and CDR2 FYNNEI. This CDR3 region has 11 residues. The germline V and J ends were trimmed by 8 bases and 3 bases, with 8 bases remaining between them. Clones were read by immunoSEQ multiplex PCR, and TCRdb kept only the in-frame ones, dropping some. Among 200,000 or so clones, around 86% were seen once, and the ten largest hold about 7%. Participants' reported clinical history set cohort assignment. The sequencing sample was made of PBMCs or T cells enriched from blood (not recorded which). The source of this sequence is a young man in a cohort exposed to, infected with or recovered from COVID-19 (not recorded which). The rearrangement uses TRBV2 and TRBJ2-7, with D perhaps matching TRBD2 (6 bases). The CDR3 sequence is CASWGGYEQYF. Here the CDR3 DNA reads TGTGCCAGCTGGGGAGGCTACGAGCAGTACTTC.